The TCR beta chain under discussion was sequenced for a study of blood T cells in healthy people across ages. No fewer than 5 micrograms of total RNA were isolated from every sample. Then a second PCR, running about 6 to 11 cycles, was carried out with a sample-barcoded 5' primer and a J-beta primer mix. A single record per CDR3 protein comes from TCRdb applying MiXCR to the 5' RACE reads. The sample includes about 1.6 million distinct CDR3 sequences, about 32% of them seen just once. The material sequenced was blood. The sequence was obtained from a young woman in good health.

This CDR3 reads CASSQGLYRGPYGYTF. DNA of the CDR3: TGCGCCAGCAGCCAAGGATTGTACAGGGGGCCTTATGGCTACACCTTC. V gene TRBV4-1 combines with J gene TRBJ1-2; 9 bases align to TRBD1. CDR1 is MGHRA, CDR2 YSYEKL, per germline. This CDR3 has 16 residues. Trimming at V came to 1 base and at J to 5 bases, leaving 8 bases not matched to a gene.